This T cell receptor beta chain was obtained from a study of blood T cell repertoires in COVID-19. V was clipped by 4 bases and J by 6 bases; unmatched bases: 11. This CDR3 is 17 amino acids long. The germline V gene encodes CDR1 SQVTM and CDR2 ANQGSEA. Authors' methods: Amplified reference gene primers provided the basis for estimating nucleated cell counts. Generated by immunoSEQ multiplex PCR, the TCRdb table keeps only in-frame clones and is missing some. V, J and clone size were drawn from that table, and D and trimming were deduced from the DNA. The table lists some 500,000 clones, around 89% of them singletons. Participants, roughly 18 to 89 years old, spanned about two dozen US areas. Recovered status in Cohort 3 required two negative PCRs, clearance, or symptom resolution.

The origin of this receptor is a woman in her 40s who had recovered from COVID-19. The sequenced material came from PBMCs or T cells enriched from blood (not recorded which). The V gene is TRBV29-1, the J gene TRBJ2-1, with TRBD2 matching over 14 bases. The CDR3 is CSVARRTSGRSGNEQFF. CDR3 DNA: TGCAGCGTTGCCCGCCGGACTAGCGGGAGGAGTGGCAATGAGCAGTTCTTC.